Below, 18 T cell receptor beta chains from the same sample are listed, as sequenced in a study of blood T cell repertoires in COVID-19. Method: immunoSEQ multiplex PCR; TCRdb's copy keeps in-frame clones and lacks some. The table has 200,000 to 250,000 clones, 65% to 85% seen once; the top ten hold approximately 2.5%. The sequenced sample consisted of peripheral blood. These receptors all stem from a woman aged 55-70 years with acute or convalescent COVID-19.

The CDR3 protein is CASSSGQSYEQYF. The CDR3 nucleotides are TGTGCCAGCAGCTCCGGACAGAGCTACGAGCAGTACTTC. The chain is built from TRBV7-9 and TRBJ2-7; tentative D call: TRBD1 (6 bases). Per the germline V gene, CDR1 is SEHNR and CDR2 is FQNEAQ (reference sequence). The CDR3 spans 13 residues. V dropped 4 bases and J dropped 3 bases, with 10 bases sitting between them.

The rearrangement uses TRBV6-6 and TRBJ2-2; 12 nucleotides agree with TRBD2. The V and J ends lost 5 bases and 6 bases, in that order; junction bases with no gene match: 10. The CDR3 spans 17 residues. Per the germline V gene, CDR1 is MNHNY and CDR2 is SVGAGI (reference sequence). The CDR3 here is CASSLPPSGGAAGELFF. The CDR3 DNA follows: TGTGCCAGCAGTCTCCCCCCTAGCGGGGGGGCCGCCGGGGAGCTGTTTTTT.

The chain has TRBV6-6 and TRBJ2-5; 9 bases line up with TRBD1. J was trimmed by 4 bases and V by 6 bases; bases with no gene match: 9. CDR3 size: 15 residues. The germline gives CDR1 MNHNY, CDR2 SVGAGI (reference sequence). This chain's CDR3 is CASSPGQGILETQYF. The CDR3 DNA reads TGTGCCAGCAGCCCGGGACAGGGTATTTTAGAGACCCAGTACTTC.

The rearrangement links TRBV19 to TRBJ2-7; 8 positions agree with TRBD2. Per germline, CDR1 LNHDA and CDR2 SQIVND (reference sequence). The CDR3 totals 14 residues. Trimming cost V 3 bases and J 4 bases; bases outside gene matches: 5. CDR3 in amino acids: CASSMATGGYEQYF. The CDR3 region has the DNA TGTGCCAGTAGTATGGCAACGGGGGGGTACGAGCAGTACTTC.

This chain connects TRBV3-1 (or the pseudogene TRBV3-2) to TRBJ2-3; 9 positions match TRBD2. Germline V gene data show CDR1 as LGHDT and CDR2 as YNNKEL (reference sequence). After removal of 4 bases from V and 4 bases from J, the junction contained 18 bases not matched to a gene. The CDR3 totals 19 residues. CDR3 loop: CASSLSAGGPSYGADTQYF. DNA for the CDR3: TGTGCCAGCAGCCTGAGTGCGGGGGGGCCAAGCTATGGTGCAGATACGCAGTATTTT.

This chain joins TRBV3-1 (or the pseudogene TRBV3-2) and TRBJ1-1, with D possibly being TRBD1 (5 bases). CDR1 and CDR2 from the germline V gene are LGHDT and YNNKEL (reference sequence). Deletions cut 4 bases from V and 5 bases from J, with 8 bases between. CDR3 length: 12 amino acids. CDR3 coding DNA: TGTGCCAGCAGCCCTGGGGGGACTGAAGCTTTCTTT. This translates into CASSPGGTEAFF.

This sequence joins TRBV3-1 (or the pseudogene TRBV3-2) and TRBJ2-3; 11 bases agree with TRBD2. Per the germline V gene, CDR1 is LGHDT and CDR2 is YNNKEL (reference sequence). The CDR3 sequence is 16 residues long. Trimming cost V 6 bases and J 3 bases; bases outside gene matches: 8. The CDR3 loop is CASSIAGGRGTDTQYF. The CDR3 DNA sequence: TGTGCCAGCAGTATAGCGGGGGGGCGAGGGACAGATACGCAGTATTTT.

This rearrangement joins TRBV5-5 to TRBJ2-7, with 7 bases matching TRBD1. This CDR3 has 14 amino acids. Germline CDR1 SGHKS, CDR2 YYEKEE (reference sequence). With V trimmed by 1 base and J by 3 bases, 4 bases remained unmatched. CDR3 nucleotides: TGTGCCAGCAGCTTGAGGCCAGGGGGCTACGAGCAGTACTTC. Its translation: CASSLRPGGYEQYF.

The chain uses TRBV30 and TRBJ1-2, with TRBD1 matching 7 bases. This CDR3 has 13 residues. Trimming took 5 bases from V and 2 from J; bases not matched to a gene: 5. Germline CDR1 is GTSNPN and CDR2 is SVGIG (reference sequence). The CDR3 sequence is CAWDRQGNYGYTF. CDR3 coding DNA: TGTGCCTGGGATCGACAGGGCAACTATGGCTACACCTTC.

The V and J genes are TRBV18 and TRBJ1-2; the match to TRBD1 covers 9 bases. V shed 3 bases, J shed 4 bases, and the junction held 3 bases outside the gene matches. This CDR3 contains 14 residues. Germline lookup yields CDR1 KGHSH and CDR2 LQKENI. CDR3 amino acids: CASSPGQGIYGYTF. In DNA, the CDR3 is TGTGCCAGCTCACCGGGACAGGGAATCTATGGCTACACCTTC.

This chain links TRBV28 with TRBJ2-7, with TRBD1 identical over 10 bases. Losses at the gene ends were 3 bases for V and 6 bases for J; bases not matched to a gene: 11. This CDR3 is built from 16 residues. Germline V lookup: CDR1 MDHEN, CDR2 SYDVKM. For the CDR3, the DNA is TGTGCCAGCAGTTTGGGACAGGGGATGGGGTTGGTCGAGCAGTACTTC. Protein product: CASSLGQGMGLVEQYF. Full variable domain (missing parts from reference TRBV28 and TRBJ2-7): DVKVTQSSRYLVKRTGEKVFLECVQDMDHENMFWYRQDPGLGLRLIYFSYDVKMKEKGDIPEGYSVSREKKERFSLILESASTNQTSMYLCASSLGQGMGLVEQYFGPGTRLTVT.

The chain recombines TRBV5-4 with TRBJ2-7, with 11 bases that match TRBD2. CDR1 is SGHNT and CDR2 is YYREEE in the germline V gene (reference sequence). V shed 4 bases and J 5 bases; nucleotides not matched to a gene: 8. The CDR3 extends over 15 amino acids. CDR3 residues: CASSNTSGGLDEQYF. In DNA form, the CDR3 reads TGTGCCAGCAGCAACACTAGCGGGGGCTTGGACGAGCAGTACTTC.

On this clone: The sample carries other DNA sequences with the same CDR3. The chain carries TRBV9 and TRBJ2-5, with D possibly matching TRBD1 (6 bases). The ends were cut back, 0 bases at V and 2 bases at J, with 8 bases in the middle. The CDR3 is 14 residues long. Germline loops: CDR1 SGDLS, CDR2 YYNGEE. CDR3 coding DNA: TGTGCCAGCAGCGTAGCGGACAGTCAAGAGACCCAGTACTTC. Amino acid sequence: CASSVADSQETQYF. The whole variable domain, filled in from reference TRBV9 and TRBJ2-5, reads DSGVTQTPKHLITATGQRVTLRCSPRSGDLSVYWYQQSLDQGLQFLIQYYNGEERAKGNILERFSAQQFPDLHSELNLSSLELGDSALYFCASSVADSQETQYFGPGTRLLVL.

This chain joins TRBV7-9 and TRBJ2-1; 13 positions match TRBD2. The trim removed 6 bases at V and 6 bases at J, leaving 14 bases unmatched. CDR3 length equals 18 residues. The germline V gene has CDR1 SEHNR and CDR2 FQNEAQ (reference sequence). The DNA of the CDR3 is TGTGCCAGCAGACACACTAGCGGGGGGGTTATGGTTGTCAATGAGCAGTTCTTC. It encodes CASRHTSGGVMVVNEQFF.

The chain is built from TRBV2 and TRBJ2-3; 12 nucleotides agree with TRBD2. The germline CDR1 and CDR2 sequences are SNHLY and FYNNEI. The J segment lost 2 bases and the V segment lost 5 bases, leaving 14 bases of the junction unmatched. The CDR3 contains 19 residues. The CDR3, as DNA: TGTGCCAGCAGTACACTAGCGGGGGGCCTTCTTATGTACACAGATACGCAGTATTTT. Its translation: CASSTLAGGLLMYTDTQYF.

The chain recombines TRBV9 with TRBJ2-7; TRBD2 might be the D (5 bases). This CDR3 contains 13 residues. V lost 4 bases and J lost 2, with 10 bases in between. Germline CDR1 is SGDLS and CDR2 is YYNGEE. The CDR3 region has the DNA TGTGCCAGCAGCACCGGGGTAACCTACGAGCAGTACTTC. This sequence encodes CASSTGVTYEQYF.

This clone has more than one count but fewer than ten. The rearrangement links TRBV7-2 to TRBJ2-5, with 12 bases identical to TRBD2. The V and J ends lost 3 bases and 4 bases, in that order; junction bases with no gene match: 3. The CDR3 covers 15 residues. The germline V gene encodes CDR1 SGHTA and CDR2 FQGNSA. The CDR3 DNA sequence: TGTGCCAGCAGCTTGATGACTAGCGGGGGAGAGACCCAGTACTTC. Translating gives CASSLMTSGGETQYF.

This CDR3 is CASSPLAGVRETQYF. In DNA, the CDR3 is TGTGCCAGCAGCCCACTAGCGGGGGTGCGAGAGACCCAGTACTTC. The chain is built from TRBV7-2 and TRBJ2-5; 11 positions match TRBD2. Germline trimming cut 5 bases from V and 4 bases from J; bases unmatched to any gene: 6. The CDR3 covers 15 residues. The germline V gene encodes CDR1 SGHTA and CDR2 FQGNSA.